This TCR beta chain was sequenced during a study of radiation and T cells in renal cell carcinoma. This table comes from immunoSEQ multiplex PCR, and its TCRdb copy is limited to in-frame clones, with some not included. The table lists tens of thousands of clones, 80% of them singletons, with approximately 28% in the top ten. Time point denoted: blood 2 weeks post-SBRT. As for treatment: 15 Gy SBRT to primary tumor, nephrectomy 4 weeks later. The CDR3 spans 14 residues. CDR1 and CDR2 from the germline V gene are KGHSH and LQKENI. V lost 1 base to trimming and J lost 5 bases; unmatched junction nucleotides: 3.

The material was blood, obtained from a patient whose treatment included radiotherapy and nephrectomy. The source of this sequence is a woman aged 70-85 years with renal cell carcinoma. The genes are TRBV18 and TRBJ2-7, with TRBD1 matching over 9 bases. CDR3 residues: CASSPRQGDDEQYF. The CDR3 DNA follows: TGTGCCAGCTCACCACGACAGGGGGACGACGAGCAGTACTTC.